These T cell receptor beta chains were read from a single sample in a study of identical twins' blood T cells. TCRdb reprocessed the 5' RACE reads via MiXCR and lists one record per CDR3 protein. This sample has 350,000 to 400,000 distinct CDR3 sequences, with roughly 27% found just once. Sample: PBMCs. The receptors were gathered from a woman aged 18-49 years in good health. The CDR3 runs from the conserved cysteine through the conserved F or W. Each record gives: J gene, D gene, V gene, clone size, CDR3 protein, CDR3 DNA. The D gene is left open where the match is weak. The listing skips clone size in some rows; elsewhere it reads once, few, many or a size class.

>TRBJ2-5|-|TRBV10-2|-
CSSSGRTFQETQYF
TGCTCCAGCAGTGGTAGGACCTTCCAAGAGACCCAGTACTTC
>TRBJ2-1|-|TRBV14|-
CASSQGPLGDNEQFF
TGTGCCAGCAGCCAAGGACCCCTTGGGGACAATGAGCAGTTCTTC
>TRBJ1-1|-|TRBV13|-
CASSQGIYRVGGVNTEAFF
TGTGCCAGCAGCCAAGGAATATACAGGGTCGGAGGGGTGAACACTGAAGCTTTCTTT
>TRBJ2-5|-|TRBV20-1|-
CSASRWSQETQYF
TGCAGTGCTAGTCGGTGGTCCCAAGAGACCCAGTACTTC
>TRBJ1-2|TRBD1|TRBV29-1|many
CSGTGDVYGYTF
TGCAGCGGGACAGGGGATGTCTATGGCTACACCTTC
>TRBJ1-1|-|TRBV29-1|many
CSVEETGGGGTEAFF
TGCAGCGTTGAAGAGACGGGGGGAGGGGGCACTGAAGCTTTCTTT
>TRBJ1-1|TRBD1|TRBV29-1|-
CSVTRSTGGDTEAFF
TGCAGCGTCACCCGATCCACAGGGGGGGACACTGAAGCTTTCTTT
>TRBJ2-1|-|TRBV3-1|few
CASSQLGDHEQFF
TGTGCCAGCAGCCAATTAGGGGACCATGAGCAGTTCTTC
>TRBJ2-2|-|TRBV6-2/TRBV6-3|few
CASRQSTGELFF
TGTGCCAGCAGGCAGAGCACCGGGGAGCTGTTTTTT
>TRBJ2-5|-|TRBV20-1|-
CSVITGAETQYF
TGCAGTGTCATCACCGGGGCAGAGACCCAGTACTTC
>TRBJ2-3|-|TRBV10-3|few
CAISRDFTDTQYF
TGTGCCATCAGTCGGGACTTCACAGATACGCAGTATTTT
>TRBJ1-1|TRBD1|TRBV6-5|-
CASSYWGQGDTEAFF
TGTGCCAGCAGTTACTGGGGACAGGGGGACACTGAAGCTTTCTTT